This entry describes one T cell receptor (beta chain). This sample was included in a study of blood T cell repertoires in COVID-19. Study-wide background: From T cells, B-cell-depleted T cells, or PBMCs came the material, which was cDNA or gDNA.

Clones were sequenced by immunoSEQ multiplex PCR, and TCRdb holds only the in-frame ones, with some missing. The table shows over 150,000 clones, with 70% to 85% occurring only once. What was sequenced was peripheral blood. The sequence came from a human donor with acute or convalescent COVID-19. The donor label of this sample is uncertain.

DNA for the CDR3: TGTGCCAGCAGTCCGGAGTATGGCTACACCTTC. Translation: CASSPEYGYTF. This rearrangement joins TRBV28 to TRBJ1-2; D gene uncertain. V was trimmed by 5 bases and J by 5 bases, leaving 6 bases between them. This CDR3 is 11 amino acids long. CDR1 is MDHEN and CDR2 is SYDVKM in the germline V gene.